This T cell receptor (gamma chain) was recovered during a study of Vδ1+ human thymocytes. Overall study findings and caveats: Highly polyclonal TRG and TRD repertoires with Gaussian CDR3 length distributions appeared in thymus.

This clone was seen more than once but under ten times. What it binds is not known. A read error may explain this, as a much larger clone is one base away. The sample holds other DNA sequences that translate to the same CDR3. Sorted Vdelta1+ thymocytes were roughly 96% to 99.6% pure. Sequences come from RNA converted to cDNA by reverse transcription. CDR3 amplicons came from multiplex PCR with pooled V-gene forward and constant-region reverse primers. TCRdb reanalyzed the multiplex PCR reads using CATT. Seen here are 20,000 to 25,000 gamma-chain clones, 12% to 15% observed once, and the top ten hold 1.9%. Germline V gives CDR1 GITISATS, CDR2 ISYDGTV (reference sequence). The length of the CDR3 is 11 residues.

Sequencing was done on a sample of Vdelta1+ gamma-delta thymocytes from the thymus. Subset given: FACS-sorted CD3+ TCRalphabeta- TCRVdelta1+ TCRVdelta2- thymocytes. The rearrangement uses TRGV9 and TRGJ1 or TRGJ2. The sequence came from a child under two years old who had congenital heart surgery. CDR3 bases: TGTGCCCTGTGGGAGGTGGATAAGAAACTCTTT. This translates into CALWEVDKKLF.